The clone carrying this TCR beta chain was recorded a few times. Its target is not known. This specimen comes from a study of T-cell reconstitution after alpha-beta-depleted transplantation in children. Points from the study as a whole: Newly made T cells mostly supplied T-cell counts and diversity one year after transplant. The origin of alpha-beta T cells about two months after transplant was reportedly several hundred expanded graft clones.

For TCRbeta, the library was prepared with unique molecular identifiers. TCRdb re-called the PCR reads with MiXCR, one entry per CDR3 protein. In the table there are 670,000 or so distinct CDR3 sequences, about an eighth of which are singletons. Germline values: CDR1 LGHDT, CDR2 YNNKEL (reference sequence). The CDR3 is 15 amino acids. The germline V and J ends were trimmed by 0 bases and 0 bases, with 9 bases remaining between them. This rearrangement joins TRBV3-1 to TRBJ2-7; a possible D gene is TRBD2 (5 bases). Sequences were derived from PBMCs, sampled before TCRalphabeta/CD19-depleted stem cell transplant. The receptor's source is a girl aged 2 to 10 with congenital amegakaryocytic thrombocytopenia, due to receive a stem cell transplant. In DNA form, the CDR3 reads TGTGCCAGCAGCCAAGATCGGAGGAGCTCCTACGAGCAGTACTTC. This gives the protein CASSQDRRSSYEQYF.